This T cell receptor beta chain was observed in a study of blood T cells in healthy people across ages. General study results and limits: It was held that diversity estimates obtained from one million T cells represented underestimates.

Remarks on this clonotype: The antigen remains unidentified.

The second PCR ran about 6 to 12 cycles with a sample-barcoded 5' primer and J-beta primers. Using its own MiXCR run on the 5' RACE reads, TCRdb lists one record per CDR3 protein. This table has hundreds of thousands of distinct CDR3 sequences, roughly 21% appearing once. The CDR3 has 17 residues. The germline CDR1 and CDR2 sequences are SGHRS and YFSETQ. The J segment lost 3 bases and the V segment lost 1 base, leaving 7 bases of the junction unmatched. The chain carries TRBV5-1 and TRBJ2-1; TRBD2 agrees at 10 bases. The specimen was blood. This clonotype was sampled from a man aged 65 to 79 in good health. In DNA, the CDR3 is TGCGCCAGCAGCTTGCCCCAAACTAGCGGGGACTACAATGAGCAGTTCTTC. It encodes CASSLPQTSGDYNEQFF.